This T cell receptor beta chain was captured in a study of cytotoxic CD8 clonotypes in ibrutinib-treated CLL. Study at large: Partial response was seen in about 24 patients and complete response in 2; after median around six years, around 15 stayed remitted, around 12 progressed.

The method was immunoSEQ multiplex PCR; TCRdb's version includes in-frame clones alone and lacks a portion of them. The data contain roughly 130,000 clones, approximately 90% of them singletons. Trimming took off 5 bases at V and 5 bases at J, with 20 bases between the two ends. This CDR3 has 16 residues. CDR1 MDHEN and CDR2 SYDVKM come from the germline V gene. This clone showed up just a few times. The receptor was isolated from a human donor with chronic lymphocytic leukemia. This chain joins TRBV28 and TRBJ2-3, with D possibly matching TRBD2 (6 bases). This material consisted of PBMCs, taken after 12 months of ibrutinib treatment. CDR3 amino acids: CASSNLGSRGRDTQYF. The CDR3 DNA reads TGTGCCAGCAGTAATCTCGGGAGTCGAGGCCGAGATACGCAGTATTTT. The entire variable domain, with the rest obtained from reference TRBV28 and TRBJ2-3, is as follows: DVKVTQSSRYLVKRTGEKVFLECVQDMDHENMFWYRQDPGLGLRLIYFSYDVKMKEKGDIPEGYSVSREKKERFSLILESASTNQTSMYLCASSNLGSRGRDTQYFGPGTRLTVL.